This TCR beta chain was documented in a study of blood T cell repertoires in COVID-19. Study-wide context: There were acute and convalescent COVID-19 samples, and they came from the United States, Italy and Spain. T cells, B-cell-depleted T cells, or PBMCs provided the cDNA or gDNA that served as material.

Germline-derived CDR1 and CDR2 are SGDLS and YYNGEE. The CDR3 has 15 amino acids. The junction had 5 bases not matched to a gene; V was cut back by 0 bases and J by 7 bases. In the original processing: Amplification from reference gene primers served as the basis for estimated nucleated cell counts. Some clones are missing from TCRdb's copy, which holds only in-frame ones; the method was immunoSEQ multiplex PCR. For V, J and clone size, that table is used; D and trimming come from the DNA. In the table there are about 160,000 clones, roughly four fifths of which are singletons. Sequencing was done on a sample of peripheral blood. The origin of this receptor is a human donor in a cohort sampled during active COVID-19. The chain employs TRBV9 and TRBJ2-3, with 10 bases that match TRBD2. CDR3 DNA sequence: TGTGCCAGCAGCGTAGCGAGCGGGAGGGAGTATACGCAGTATTTT. This translates into CASSVASGREYTQYF.